This TCR beta chain emerged from a study of blood T cell repertoires in COVID-19. The length of the CDR3 is 14 residues. Trimming took 5 bases from V and 6 from J, leaving 16 bases between them. The V gene's germline CDR1 is SGHNT and CDR2 YENEEA. Sequenced by immunoSEQ multiplex PCR; TCRdb stores in-frame clones only, minus some. The repertoire has 110,000 to 150,000 clones, over 75% of them found once; the top ten carry 3%. This clone has a handful of counts. This chain connects TRBV11-3 to TRBJ1-1, with D perhaps matching TRBD1 (5 bases). The material sequenced was peripheral blood. The sequence was obtained from a woman between 55 and 75 years old with active COVID-19. The CDR3 region has the DNA TGTGCCAGCAGCCCTACAAGGGGAAGTGCTGAAGCTTTCTTT. This codes for CASSPTRGSAEAFF.